These 24 T cell receptor beta chains were sequenced from one sample in a study of T-cell memory formation after mild COVID-19. TCRdb itself ran the 5' RACE reads through MiXCR, one entry per CDR3 protein. The repertoire holds about 140,000 distinct CDR3 sequences, with about 14% as singletons. Sequencing used PBMCs or a T cell subset sorted from them (not recorded which). These receptors all stem from an adult woman who had mild COVID-19 (a few samples of this study predate the infection). Cell type and time point are not known.

About this clonotype: The junction does not match germline at one end; this may be a read error. The chain carries TRBV12-3 or TRBV12-4 and TRBJ1-2; maybe TRBD1 (6 bases). The CDR3 contains 15 residues. The CDR3 nucleotides read TGTGTCAGCAGCACTCCAGGGGTCGGCCACTCTGGCTACACCTTC. Protein: CVSSTPGVGHSGYTF.

This clonotype was seen a handful of times. The V and J genes are TRBV29-1 and TRBJ2-1; 8 bases fit TRBD2. CDR1 and CDR2 from the germline V gene are SQVTM and ANQGSEA. The junction had 4 bases not matched to a gene; V was cut back by 2 bases and J by 4 bases. The CDR3 sequence is 14 residues long. The CDR3 coding sequence is TGCAGCGTTGAATATACTAGCGGATACAATGAGCAGTTCTTC. Amino acids: CSVEYTSGYNEQFF.

This chain links TRBV6-6 with TRBJ2-3; D may be TRBD1 or TRBD2 (6 bases each). Germline CDR1 reads MNHNY; CDR2 reads SVGAGI (reference sequence). The ends were cut back, 7 bases at V and 4 bases at J, with 15 bases in the middle. This CDR3 is built from 14 residues. CDR3 nucleotide sequence: TGTGCCAGCATGGAGGGGGGTTCATCAGATACGCAGTATTTT. This encodes CASMEGGSSDTQYF.

The rearrangement links TRBV7-2 to TRBJ1-3; D gene ambiguous. Germline lookup yields CDR1 SGHTA and CDR2 FQGNSA. This CDR3 has 15 amino acids. Trimming pared 1 base from V and 0 bases from J, leaving 7 bases between. In nucleotides, the CDR3 is TGTGCCAGCAGCTTAGAGAGGAGCTCTGGAAACACCATATATTTT. It is translated as CASSLERSSGNTIYF.

This clonotype was counted only a few times. This CDR3 is CATSDPGLAGEETQYF. The CDR3 DNA follows: TGTGCCACCAGTGACCCGGGACTAGCGGGGGAAGAGACCCAGTACTTC. The V gene is TRBV24-1, the J gene TRBJ2-5, with 14 nucleotides matching TRBD2. The CDR3 has 16 residues. V dropped 4 bases and J dropped 3; count of bases not matched to a gene: 3. Germline assignment: CDR1 KGHDR and CDR2 SFDVKD.

The chain is built from TRBV12-3 or TRBV12-4 and TRBJ2-1; 9 positions match TRBD2. CDR3 size: 14 residues. The trim removed 8 bases at V and 1 base at J, leaving 3 bases unmatched. The CDR3: CASRREGSYNEQFF. CDR3 nucleotides: TGTGCCAGCCGGCGGGAGGGATCCTACAATGAGCAGTTCTTC.

This clonotype has more than one count but fewer than ten. V is TRBV6-8 and J is TRBJ2-1; TRBD2 aligns across 10 bases. V trimming: 6 bases; J trimming: 6 bases; junction bases outside the gene matches: 8. CDR1 and CDR2 from the germline V gene are MNHGY and SAAAGT. This CDR3 is built from 15 residues. CDR3 loop: CASSRKRGGGNEQFF. The CDR3, as DNA: TGTGCCAGCAGCCGGAAGCGGGGGGGCGGCAATGAGCAGTTCTTC.

The CDR3 is CASSLVDRGQETQYF. The CDR3 nucleotides read TGTGCCAGCAGCTTAGTGGACAGGGGTCAAGAGACCCAGTACTTC. The rearrangement uses TRBV7-2 and TRBJ2-5; 9 nucleotides match TRBD1. Germline V CDR1 and CDR2: SGHTA, FQGNSA. This CDR3 is built from 15 residues. Germline trimming cut 1 base from V and 2 bases from J; bases unmatched to any gene: 2.

The table lists this clonotype with a few counts. The V call is TRBV10-3, the J call TRBJ1-1, with TRBD1 identical over 7 bases. V lost 7 bases, J lost 1 base, and 9 bases stayed unmatched. Germline CDR1 reads ENHRY; CDR2 reads SYGVKD. This CDR3 spans 15 amino acids. CDR3 sequence (DNA): TGTGCCATCAACCAGGACAGGACTCAGAACACTGAAGCTTTCTTT. Translation gives CAINQDRTQNTEAFF.

V gene TRBV27 combines with J gene TRBJ2-5, with D tentatively TRBD1 (5 bases). The germline V and J ends were trimmed by 2 bases and 5 bases, with 12 bases remaining between them. The germline CDR1 and CDR2 sequences are MNHEY and SMNVEV (reference sequence). CDR3 length equals 14 residues. CDR3 coding DNA: TGTGCCAGCAGTTTAGTACAGGAATTGGAGACCCAGTACTTC. Protein sequence: CASSLVQELETQYF.

This clonotype was recorded a few times. The V and J genes are TRBV7-2 and TRBJ2-5, with TRBD1 matching over 7 bases. This CDR3 contains 15 residues. Trimming took 5 bases from V and 6 from J; bases not matched to a gene: 12. CDR1 and CDR2 (germline): SGHTA, FQGNSA. CDR3 DNA: TGTGCCAGCAGCACGACAGGGACAGTAGGAAAGACCCAGTACTTC. This sequence encodes CASSTTGTVGKTQYF.

This clonotype has a handful of counts. The gene calls are TRBV3-1 and TRBJ2-5; 13 bases match TRBD2. V lost 1 base, J lost 2 bases, and 7 bases stayed unmatched. CDR1 LGHDT and CDR2 YNNKEL come from the germline V gene (reference sequence). The CDR3 spans 18 residues. CDR3 sequence (DNA): TGTGCCAGCAGCCAAGGGTACTCGACTAGCGGGGGGCAAGAGACCCAGTACTTC. Protein sequence: CASSQGYSTSGGQETQYF.

This clonotype was picked up a small number of times. The chain links TRBV29-1 to TRBJ2-7, with 10 bases lining up with TRBD1. This CDR3 comprises 12 residues. The germline V gene encodes CDR1 SQVTM and CDR2 ANQGSEA. Trimming took 6 bases from V and 3 from J; bases not matched to a gene: 2. The DNA for the CDR3 is TGCAGCGTCCGGACAGGGGGCTACGAGCAGTACTTC. This encodes CSVRTGGYEQYF.

This clonotype was seen a handful of times. This CDR3 reads CASSKIGTVPSGETQYF. For the CDR3, the DNA is TGTGCCAGCAGTAAGATCGGGACAGTTCCGTCCGGAGAGACCCAGTACTTC. The chain is built from TRBV25-1 and TRBJ2-5; 7 bases are shared with TRBD1. The CDR3 extends over 17 amino acids. V gave up 5 bases and J gave up 4 bases; unmatched junction bases: 16. Germline V gives CDR1 MGHDK, CDR2 SYGVNS.

The V and J genes are TRBV7-9 and TRBJ2-7, with D maybe TRBD1 (6 bases). CDR3 length equals 14 residues. In germline, CDR1 is SEHNR, CDR2 FQNEAQ (reference sequence). V was trimmed by 5 bases and J by 2 bases, leaving 13 bases between them. The CDR3 sequence is CASSLWDTPYEQYF. The CDR3 DNA is TGTGCCAGCAGCCTTTGGGACACCCCCTACGAGCAGTACTTC.

V and J are TRBV5-1 and TRBJ1-2, with D unresolved. V lost 2 bases, J lost 8 bases, and 16 bases lay in between. Germline assignment: CDR1 SGHRS and CDR2 YFSETQ. CDR3 length equals 14 residues. CDR3 amino acids: CASSLGSHGTGYTF. The DNA for the CDR3 is TGCGCCAGCAGCTTAGGCAGTCATGGAACGGGCTACACCTTC.

CDR3: CASSSEGSRGTLHF. The CDR3 bases are TGTGCCAGCAGCTCAGAGGGATCGAGGGGAACCCTCCACTTT. This chain connects TRBV7-8 to TRBJ1-6, with a possible D match to TRBD1 (5 bases). The CDR3 runs 14 residues. V was clipped by 4 bases and J by 14 bases, with 18 bases between them. Germline-derived CDR1 and CDR2 are SGHVS and FQNEAQ. Filled out from reference TRBV7-8 and TRBJ1-6, the complete variable domain reads GAGVSQSPRYKVAKRGQDVALRCDPISGHVSLFWYQQALGQGPEFLTYFQNEAQLDKSGLPSDRFFAERPEGSVSTLKIQRTQQEDSAVYLCASSSEGSRGTLHFGNGTRLTVT.

The rearrangement uses TRBV19 and TRBJ2-1; D is undetermined. Trimming left V 8 bases short and J 7 bases short, with 9 bases between. Germline V gene sequence: CDR1 LNHDA, CDR2 SQIVND (reference sequence). The CDR3 sequence is 11 residues long. The DNA for the CDR3 is TGTGCCAGTTTTAGTGTAAATGAGCAGTTCTTC. Protein sequence: CASFSVNEQFF.

V is TRBV5-1 and J is TRBJ1-1, with D perhaps TRBD1 (5 bases). Looked up from germline, CDR1 is SGHRS and CDR2 is YFSETQ. The germline V and J ends were trimmed by 8 bases and 0 bases, with 17 bases remaining between them. The CDR3 totals 15 residues. Here the CDR3 reads CASRSGGSMNTEAFF. In DNA form, the CDR3 reads TGCGCCAGTCGGAGTGGGGGATCTATGAACACTGAAGCTTTCTTT.

This rearrangement joins TRBV30 to TRBJ1-1; D is undetermined. The V end lost 3 bases, the J end lost 10 bases, and 12 bases lay between the germline ends. CDR1 and CDR2 from the germline V gene are GTSNPN and SVGIG (reference sequence). This CDR3 has 11 amino acids. The CDR3 region is CAWRYKAAAFF. The DNA for the CDR3 is TGTGCCTGGAGGTATAAAGCAGCAGCTTTCTTT.

This clonotype was picked up a small number of times. The chain employs TRBV6-2 or TRBV6-3 and TRBJ1-5; maybe TRBD1 (5 bases). The CDR3 consists of 14 residues. The V gene lost 5 bases and the J gene lost 3 bases, with 11 bases spanning the gap. From germline, CDR1 is MNHEY and CDR2 SVGEGT. Here the CDR3 DNA reads TGTGCCAGCAGTCCAAGACAGTCCAATCAGCCCCAGCATTTT. Its protein product is CASSPRQSNQPQHF.

CDR3 loop: CASSQGSVTYNEQFF. CDR3 in DNA: TGTGCCAGCAGCCAGGGGAGCGTGACCTACAATGAGCAGTTCTTC. This chain links TRBV6-6 with TRBJ2-1, with D tentatively TRBD1 (6 bases). The germline V and J ends were trimmed by 6 bases and 2 bases, with 14 bases remaining between them. The CDR3 has 15 residues. CDR1 and CDR2 (germline): MNHNY, SVGAGI (reference sequence).

A few counts support this clonotype. The V call is TRBV9, the J call TRBJ2-3, with TRBD2 identical over 10 bases. V shed 0 bases and J 0 bases; nucleotides not matched to a gene: 1. The CDR3 runs to 16 residues. The V gene's germline CDR1 is SGDLS and CDR2 YYNGEE. The chain's CDR3 is CASSVEGLASTDTQYF. The CDR3 DNA reads as TGTGCCAGCAGCGTAGAGGGACTAGCGAGCACAGATACGCAGTATTTT. Combining the CDR3 with reference TRBV9 and TRBJ2-3 gives the whole variable domain DSGVTQTPKHLITATGQRVTLRCSPRSGDLSVYWYQQSLDQGLQFLIQYYNGEERAKGNILERFSAQQFPDLHSELNLSSLELGDSALYFCASSVEGLASTDTQYFGPGTRLTVL.

The chain employs TRBV15 and TRBJ2-5; D remains unclear. Germline assignment: CDR1 LNHNV and CDR2 YYDKDF (reference sequence). Trimming left V 3 bases short and J 4 bases short, with 9 bases between. This CDR3 region has 13 residues. The CDR3 DNA reads as TGTGCCACCAGCAGGACTGGTCTAGAGACCCAGTACTTC. Translated: CATSRTGLETQYF.